One T cell receptor (beta chain) is described in this entry. Its target is unknown. Generated by immunoSEQ multiplex PCR, the TCRdb table keeps only in-frame clones and is missing some. The table records some 70,000 clones, roughly 84% of them present only once. This sample was included in a study of T cell responses to AZD1222 COVID-19 vaccine. Findings of the study overall: Vaccine-associated CD4 TCRs ranged over spike, dominating at 160-218 and 743-854. Mostly white British, mostly female donors; authors suggested clonal diversity may be underestimated. Two doses of AZD1222 preceded a rise in Spike-specific TCR breadth and depth.

The material was peripheral blood, obtained on day 0 of AZD1222 vaccination. The TCR originated in an adult in good health.

The CDR3: CASSSFTEFEAFF. The CDR3 coding sequence is TGTGCCAGCTCCTCGTTCACAGAATTTGAAGCTTTCTTT. This chain connects TRBV18 to TRBJ1-1; the D is unclear. CDR1 and CDR2 (germline): KGHSH, LQKENI. The CDR3 sequence is 13 residues long. V was clipped by 6 bases and J by 7 bases, with 15 bases between them.